This T cell receptor (beta chain) is from a study of beta chain features in type 1 diabetes. Findings and limits, study-wide: Among patients with Type 1 diabetes, TCRB CDR3s were moderately but significantly shorter in every one of the four CD4+ subsets.

Averaging about 116 mL, one heparinised blood draw was given by each donor. By way of CD45RO/CCR7/CD25/CD127/CD95/CD27, the CD4+ regulatory, stem cell-like memory, central memory and naive cells were sorted. Expressed TCRB transcripts were sequenced because the isolated RNA had all been reverse transcribed beforehand. Sequencing used immunoSEQ multiplex PCR; TCRdb keeps in-frame clones, though not all of them. Counted here are about 650,000 clones, about an eighth occurring once; the ten biggest clones make up around 0.12%. Note on this clone: Its specificity is unknown.

CDR3 length: 15 residues. V was trimmed by 0 bases and J by 5 bases, leaving 13 bases between them. The V gene's germline CDR1 is GTSNPN and CDR2 SVGIG (reference sequence). The TCR sequence derives from a man aged 30-40 years with type 1 diabetes. Sequencing used naive CD4+ T cells from blood. The rearrangement uses TRBV30 and TRBJ1-4; possible D gene TRBD1, 6 bases. The CDR3 nucleotides are TGTGCCTGGAGTGTGAGGGGGGTTACCAATGAAAAACTGTTTTTT. Amino acids: CAWSVRGVTNEKLFF.